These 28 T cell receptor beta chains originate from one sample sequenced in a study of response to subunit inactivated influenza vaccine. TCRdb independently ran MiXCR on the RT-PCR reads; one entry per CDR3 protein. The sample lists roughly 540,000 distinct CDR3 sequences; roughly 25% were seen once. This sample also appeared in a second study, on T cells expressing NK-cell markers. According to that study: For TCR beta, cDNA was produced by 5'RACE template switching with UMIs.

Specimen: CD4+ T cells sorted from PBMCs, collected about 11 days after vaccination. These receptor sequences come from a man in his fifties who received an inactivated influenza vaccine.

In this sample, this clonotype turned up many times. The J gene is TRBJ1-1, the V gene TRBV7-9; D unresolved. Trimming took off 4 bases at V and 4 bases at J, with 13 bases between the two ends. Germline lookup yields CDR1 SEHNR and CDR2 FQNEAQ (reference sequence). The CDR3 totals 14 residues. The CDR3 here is CASSSLVGSTEAFF. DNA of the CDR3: TGTGCCAGCAGCTCGCTGGTCGGGAGCACTGAAGCTTTCTTT.

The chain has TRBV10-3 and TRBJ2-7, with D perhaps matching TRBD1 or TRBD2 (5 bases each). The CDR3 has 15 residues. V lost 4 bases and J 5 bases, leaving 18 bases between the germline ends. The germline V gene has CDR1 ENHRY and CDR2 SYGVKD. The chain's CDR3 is CAISVPGLVVHEQYF. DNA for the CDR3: TGTGCCATCAGTGTCCCGGGGCTAGTCGTCCACGAGCAGTACTTC.

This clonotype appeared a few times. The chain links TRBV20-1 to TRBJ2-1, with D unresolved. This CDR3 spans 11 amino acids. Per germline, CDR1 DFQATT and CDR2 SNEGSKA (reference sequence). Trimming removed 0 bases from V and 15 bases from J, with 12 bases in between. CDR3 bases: TGCAGTGCTAGAGAGCGGTCAGTCCGGTTCTTC. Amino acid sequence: CSARERSVRFF.

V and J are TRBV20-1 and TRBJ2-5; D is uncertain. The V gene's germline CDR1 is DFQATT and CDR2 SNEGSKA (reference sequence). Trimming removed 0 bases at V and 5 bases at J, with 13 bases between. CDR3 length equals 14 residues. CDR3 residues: CSARDSSRWETQYF. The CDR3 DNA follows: TGCAGTGCTAGAGATAGTTCCCGGTGGGAGACCCAGTACTTC.

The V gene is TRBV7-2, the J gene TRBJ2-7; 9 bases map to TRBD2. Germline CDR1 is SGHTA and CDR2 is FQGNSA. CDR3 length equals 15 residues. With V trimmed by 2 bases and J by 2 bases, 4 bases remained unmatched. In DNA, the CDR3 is TGTGCCAGCAGCTTACCGACTAGCGGTGCCTACGAGCAGTACTTC. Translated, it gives CASSLPTSGAYEQYF.

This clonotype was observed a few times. The CDR3: CASSETYYF. In nucleotides, the CDR3 is TGCGCCAGCAGCGAGACATATTACTTC. V is TRBV5-1 and J is TRBJ2-7; D remains ambiguous. Germline V gives CDR1 SGHRS, CDR2 YFSETQ. The CDR3 totals 9 residues. The V and J ends lost 4 bases and 13 bases respectively, with 9 bases between them.

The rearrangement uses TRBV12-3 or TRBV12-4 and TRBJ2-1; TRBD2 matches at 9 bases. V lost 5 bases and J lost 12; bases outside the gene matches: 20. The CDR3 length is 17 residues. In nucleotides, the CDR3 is TGTGCCAGCAGTCCGCCGAGGGGCGGCGGGAGGGCCCTCGGGCAGTTCTTC. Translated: CASSPPRGGGRALGQFF.

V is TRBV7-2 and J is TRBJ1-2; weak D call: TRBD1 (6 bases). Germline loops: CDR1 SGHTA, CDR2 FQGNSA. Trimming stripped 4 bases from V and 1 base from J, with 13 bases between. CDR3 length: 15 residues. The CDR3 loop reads CASSSSGDFNYGYTF. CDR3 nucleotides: TGTGCCAGCAGCTCATCAGGGGACTTTAACTATGGCTACACCTTC.

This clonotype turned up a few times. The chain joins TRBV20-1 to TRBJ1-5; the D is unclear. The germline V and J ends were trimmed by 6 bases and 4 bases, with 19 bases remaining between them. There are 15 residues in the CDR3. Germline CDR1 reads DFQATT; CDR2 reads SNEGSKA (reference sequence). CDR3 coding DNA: TGCAGTGCCCGTGAGGGTGGGCGCCTAAATCAGCCCCAGCATTTT. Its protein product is CSAREGGRLNQPQHF.

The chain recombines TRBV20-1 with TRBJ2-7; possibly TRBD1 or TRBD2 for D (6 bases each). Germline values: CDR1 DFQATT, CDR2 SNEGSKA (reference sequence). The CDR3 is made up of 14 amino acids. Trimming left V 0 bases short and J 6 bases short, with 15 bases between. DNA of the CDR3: TGCAGTGCTAGAGATTACCGGGGGCCGGGCGAGCAGTACTTC. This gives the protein CSARDYRGPGEQYF.

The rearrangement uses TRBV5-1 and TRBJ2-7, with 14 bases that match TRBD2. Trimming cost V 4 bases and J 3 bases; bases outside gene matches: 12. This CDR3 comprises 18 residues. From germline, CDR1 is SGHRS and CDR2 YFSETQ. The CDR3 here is CASSLVGTSGGDGYEQYF. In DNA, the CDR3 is TGCGCCAGCAGCCTGGTTGGGACTAGCGGGGGAGATGGCTACGAGCAGTACTTC.

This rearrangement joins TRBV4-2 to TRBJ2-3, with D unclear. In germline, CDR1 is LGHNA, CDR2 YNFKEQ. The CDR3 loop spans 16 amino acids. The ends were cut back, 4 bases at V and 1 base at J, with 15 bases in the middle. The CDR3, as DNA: TGTGCCAGCAGCCCGGCTGCCTTTGAACGCACAGATACGCAGTATTTT. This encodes CASSPAAFERTDTQYF.

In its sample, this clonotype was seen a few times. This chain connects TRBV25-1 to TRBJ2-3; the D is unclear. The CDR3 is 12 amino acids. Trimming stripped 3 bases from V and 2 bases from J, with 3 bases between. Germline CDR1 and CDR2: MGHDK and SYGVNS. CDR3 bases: TGTGCCAGCAGTGATCCCACAGATACGCAGTATTTT. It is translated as CASSDPTDTQYF.

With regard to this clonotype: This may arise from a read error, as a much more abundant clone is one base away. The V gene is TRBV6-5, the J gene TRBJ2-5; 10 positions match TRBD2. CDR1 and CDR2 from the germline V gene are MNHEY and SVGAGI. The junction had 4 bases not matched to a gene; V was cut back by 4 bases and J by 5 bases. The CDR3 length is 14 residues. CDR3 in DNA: TGTGCCAGCAGTTTTAGCGGGGGGACGGAGACCCAGTACTTC. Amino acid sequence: CASSFSGGTETQYF.

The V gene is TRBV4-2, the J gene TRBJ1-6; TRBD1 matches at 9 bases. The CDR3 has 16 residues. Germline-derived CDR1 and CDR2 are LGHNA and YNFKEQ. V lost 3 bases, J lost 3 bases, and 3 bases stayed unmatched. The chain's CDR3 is CASSQRDRDYNSPLHF. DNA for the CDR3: TGTGCCAGCAGCCAGAGGGACAGGGACTATAATTCACCCCTCCACTTT.

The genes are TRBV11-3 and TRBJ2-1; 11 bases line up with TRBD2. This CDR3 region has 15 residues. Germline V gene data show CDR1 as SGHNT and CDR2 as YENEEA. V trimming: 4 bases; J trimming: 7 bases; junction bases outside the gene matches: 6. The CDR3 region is CASSSGTSGGNEQFF. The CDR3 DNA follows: TGTGCCAGCAGCTCCGGGACTAGCGGTGGTAATGAGCAGTTCTTC.

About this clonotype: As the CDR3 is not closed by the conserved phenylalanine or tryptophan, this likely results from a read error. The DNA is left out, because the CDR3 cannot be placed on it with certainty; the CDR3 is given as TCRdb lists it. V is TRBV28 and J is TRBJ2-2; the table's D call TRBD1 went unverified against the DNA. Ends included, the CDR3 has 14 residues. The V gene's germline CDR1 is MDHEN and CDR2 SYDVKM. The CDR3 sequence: CASGPGTLCWALLC.

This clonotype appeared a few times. The CDR3 sequence: CASSLAAGSQETQYF. The CDR3 DNA follows: TGTGCCAGCAGCTTAGCGGCGGGGTCTCAAGAGACCCAGTACTTC. The V and J genes are TRBV7-6 and TRBJ2-5; tentatively, D is TRBD2 (6 bases). The CDR3 sequence is 15 residues long. Germline CDR1 and CDR2: SGHVS and FNYEAQ. Trimming took 0 bases from V and 2 from J, leaving 10 bases between them.

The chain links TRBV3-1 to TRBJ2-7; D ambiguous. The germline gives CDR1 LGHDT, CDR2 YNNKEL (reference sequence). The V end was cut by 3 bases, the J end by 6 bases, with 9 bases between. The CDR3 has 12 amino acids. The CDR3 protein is CASSQALAEQYF. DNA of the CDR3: TGTGCCAGCAGCCAGGCCCTTGCCGAGCAGTACTTC.

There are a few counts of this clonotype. This CDR3 reads CATSDYGRELFF. The CDR3 coding sequence is TGTGCCACCAGTGATTACGGGAGGGAGCTGTTTTTT. V gene TRBV24-1 combines with J gene TRBJ2-2; the D gene is possibly TRBD2 (5 bases). CDR1 and CDR2 from the germline V gene are KGHDR and SFDVKD. The CDR3 has 12 amino acids. V lost 2 bases to trimming and J lost 9 bases, with 6 bases between them.

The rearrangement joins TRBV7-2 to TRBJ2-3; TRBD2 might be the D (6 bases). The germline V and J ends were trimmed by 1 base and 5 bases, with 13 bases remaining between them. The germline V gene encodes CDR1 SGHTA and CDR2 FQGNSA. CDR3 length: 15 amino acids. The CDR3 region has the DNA TGTGCCAGCAGCTTAGTTGGAGGGAAGGGAGATACGCAGTATTTT. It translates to CASSLVGGKGDTQYF.

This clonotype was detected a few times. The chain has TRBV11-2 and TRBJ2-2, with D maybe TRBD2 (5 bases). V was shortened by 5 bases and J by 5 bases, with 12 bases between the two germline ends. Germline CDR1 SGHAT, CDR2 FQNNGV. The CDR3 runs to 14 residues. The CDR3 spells CASSAGPRTGELFF. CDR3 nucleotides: TGTGCCAGCAGCGCGGGCCCGCGGACCGGGGAGCTGTTTTTT.

CDR3 in amino acids: CSAGGVGNTDTQYF. CDR3 DNA: TGCAGTGCTGGAGGGGTGGGGAACACAGATACGCAGTATTTT. V usage is TRBV20-1 and J usage is TRBJ2-3, with D tentatively TRBD2 (6 bases). CDR1 DFQATT and CDR2 SNEGSKA come from the germline V gene (reference sequence). V was trimmed by 5 bases and J by 2 bases, leaving 14 bases between them. The CDR3 runs 14 residues.

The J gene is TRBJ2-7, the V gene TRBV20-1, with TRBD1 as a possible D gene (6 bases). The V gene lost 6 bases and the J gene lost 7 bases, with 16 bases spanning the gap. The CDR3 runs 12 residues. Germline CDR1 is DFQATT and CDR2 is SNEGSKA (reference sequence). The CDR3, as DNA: TGCAGTGCCCAGGCAGGGGAAATGGAGCAGTACTTC. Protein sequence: CSAQAGEMEQYF.

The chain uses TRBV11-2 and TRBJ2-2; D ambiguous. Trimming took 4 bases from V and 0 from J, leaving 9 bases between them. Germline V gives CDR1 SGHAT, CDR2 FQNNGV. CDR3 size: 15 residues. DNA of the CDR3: TGTGCCAGCAGCTGGCCCCGGACGAACACCGGGGAGCTGTTTTTT. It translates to CASSWPRTNTGELFF.

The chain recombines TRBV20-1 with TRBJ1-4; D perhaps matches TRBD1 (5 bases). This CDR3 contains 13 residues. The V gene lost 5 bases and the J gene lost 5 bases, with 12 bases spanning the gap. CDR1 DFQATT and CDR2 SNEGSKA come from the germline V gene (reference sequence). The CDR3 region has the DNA TGCAGTGCTTGGGACGGCTCAAATGAAAAACTGTTTTTT. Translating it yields CSAWDGSNEKLFF.

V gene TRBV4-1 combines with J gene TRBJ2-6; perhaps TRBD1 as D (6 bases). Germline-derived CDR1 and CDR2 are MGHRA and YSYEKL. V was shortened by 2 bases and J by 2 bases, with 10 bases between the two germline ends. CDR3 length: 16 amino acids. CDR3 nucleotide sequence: TGCGCCAGCAGCCAACCCGCAGGGGCTGGGGCCAACGTCCTGACTTTC. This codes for CASSQPAGAGANVLTF.

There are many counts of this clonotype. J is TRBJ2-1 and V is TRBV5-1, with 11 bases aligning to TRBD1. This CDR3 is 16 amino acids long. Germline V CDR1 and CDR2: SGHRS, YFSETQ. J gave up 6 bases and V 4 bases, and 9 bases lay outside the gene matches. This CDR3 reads CASSPPGQGAFNEQFF. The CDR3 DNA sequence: TGCGCCAGCAGCCCCCCTGGACAGGGGGCTTTCAATGAGCAGTTCTTC.